This TCR beta chain derives from a study of response to subunit inactivated influenza vaccine. Study-wide findings and caveats: The authors offered the suggestion that each seasonal influenza vaccination recruits few new T cells.

J lost 4 bases, V lost 2 bases, and 12 bases had no gene match. The CDR3 runs 17 residues. Per germline, CDR1 LGHNA and CDR2 YSLEER. TCRdb called the RT-PCR reads again in MiXCR, with one record for every CDR3 protein. The sample consists of a few hundred thousand distinct CDR3 sequences, approximately 21% of them appearing once. A note on this clonotype: The antigen remains unidentified.

The chain has TRBV4-3 and TRBJ2-7; 9 positions match TRBD2. The sample here was PBMCs from blood, taken less than 22 months after vaccination. The receptor's source is a man aged 50 to 75 who received an inactivated influenza vaccine. DNA for the CDR3: TGCGCCAGCAGCCAACGCCTGAGTAGCGGGAGTATGTACGAGCAGTACTTC. This sequence encodes CASSQRLSSGSMYEQYF.